Below are 20 T cell receptor beta chains sequenced from a single sample in a study of T cell changes during pregnancy in multiple sclerosis. This table comes from immunoSEQ multiplex PCR, and its TCRdb copy is limited to in-frame clones, with some not included. This sample has tens of thousands of clones; roughly 90% occur once, and the top ten carry almost 0.3%. The specimen comprised CD4+ T cells from peripheral blood mononuclear cells, sampled in the third trimester of pregnancy. All receptors derive from a female donor in good health, enrolled as a control in a pregnancy study.

This clone was detected only once. This sequence joins TRBV7-2 and TRBJ1-2; 9 nucleotides line up with TRBD1. The V and J ends lost 5 bases and 6 bases, in that order; junction bases with no gene match: 7. Germline CDR1 SGHTA, CDR2 FQGNSA. This CDR3 has 14 residues. CDR3 protein: CASSPGTGRHGYTF. In DNA, the CDR3 is TGTGCCAGCAGCCCCGGGACAGGGAGGCATGGCTACACCTTC.

The chain uses TRBV7-9 and TRBJ1-3; no definite D call. Germline V gene lookup returns CDR1 SEHNR and CDR2 FQNEAQ (reference sequence). V lost 3 bases to trimming and J lost 8 bases, with 11 bases between them. The CDR3 consists of 13 residues. The CDR3 coding sequence is TGTGCCAGCAGCTTGTCGGCCGGGGACACCATATATTTT. This gives the protein CASSLSAGDTIYF. The variable domain in full, completed from reference TRBV7-9 and TRBJ1-3, reads DTGVSQNPRHKITKRGQNVTFRCDPISEHNRLYWYRQTLGQGPEFLTYFQNEAQLEKSRLLSDRFSAERPKGSFSTLEIQRTEQGDSAMYLCASSLSAGDTIYFGEGSWLTVV.

This clone was seen just once. This chain joins TRBV29-1 and TRBJ2-5; perhaps TRBD1 as D (6 bases). The CDR3 is made up of 15 amino acids. From germline, CDR1 is SQVTM and CDR2 ANQGSEA. The V and J ends lost 4 bases and 0 bases respectively, with 15 bases between them. The CDR3 coding sequence is TGCAGCGTTGGGGGATCAGGGGCTTACCAAGAGACCCAGTACTTC. It yields the protein CSVGGSGAYQETQYF.

The chain has TRBV11-2 and TRBJ1-1; no clear D. The CDR3 loop spans 13 amino acids. Trimming removed 1 base at V and 1 base at J, with 4 bases between. Germline lookup yields CDR1 SGHAT and CDR2 FQNNGV. CDR3 in DNA: TGTGCCAGCAGCTTAGGGCCGAACACTGAAGCTTTCTTT. This codes for CASSLGPNTEAFF.

This clone was recorded once. The CDR3: CATEFGQGNYGYTF. CDR3 nucleotide sequence: TGTGCCACCGAGTTCGGACAGGGCAACTATGGCTACACCTTC. This chain joins TRBV19 and TRBJ1-2; the match to TRBD1 covers 8 bases. This CDR3 has 14 residues. Trimming took 10 bases from V and 2 from J; bases not matched to a gene: 9. The V gene's germline CDR1 is LNHDA and CDR2 SQIVND (reference sequence).

The chain is built from TRBV5-1 and TRBJ2-1, with 8 positions matching TRBD2. The CDR3 totals 17 residues. Germline V CDR1 and CDR2: SGHRS, YFSETQ. J gave up 3 bases and V 4 bases, and 12 bases lay outside the gene matches. CDR3: CASSPPEVRGDYNEQFF. The DNA of the CDR3 is TGCGCCAGCAGCCCCCCGGAGGTGCGGGGGGACTACAATGAGCAGTTCTTC.

The J gene is TRBJ1-1, the V gene TRBV7-3; 7 bases are shared with TRBD1. V gave up 5 bases and J gave up 4 bases; unmatched junction bases: 4. CDR1 is SGHTA and CDR2 is FQGTGA in the germline V gene. The CDR3 extends over 13 amino acids. The CDR3 loop is CASSQGTATEAFF. The CDR3 DNA reads TGTGCCAGCAGCCAAGGGACAGCCACTGAAGCTTTCTTT.

The chain is built from TRBV5-1 and TRBJ2-6, with a possible D match to TRBD2 (6 bases). The CDR3 has 17 residues. With 0 bases removed from V and 0 bases from J, the gap between germline ends came to 10 bases. Germline V gene lookup returns CDR1 SGHRS and CDR2 YFSETQ. The CDR3 region has the DNA TGCGCCAGCAGCTTGGACGGGAGAGGCTCTGGGGCCAACGTCCTGACTTTC. This gives the protein CASSLDGRGSGANVLTF. Full variable domain (remainder filled in from reference TRBV5-1 and TRBJ2-6): KAGVTQTPRYLIKTRGQQVTLSCSPISGHRSVSWYQQTPGQGLQFLFEYFSETQRNKGNFPGRFSGRQFSNSRSEMNVSTLELGDSALYLCASSLDGRGSGANVLTFGAGSRLTVL.

This chain's CDR3 is CASSLGAAYYGYTF. The CDR3, as DNA: TGCGCCAGCAGCTTGGGGGCAGCTTACTATGGCTACACCTTC. The chain employs TRBV5-1 and TRBJ1-2; no firm D call. The V end lost 0 bases, the J end lost 3 bases, and 9 bases lay between the germline ends. Looked up from germline, CDR1 is SGHRS and CDR2 is YFSETQ. This CDR3 has 14 residues. The variable domain in full, with the rest retrieved from reference TRBV5-1 and TRBJ1-2, is KAGVTQTPRYLIKTRGQQVTLSCSPISGHRSVSWYQQTPGQGLQFLFEYFSETQRNKGNFPGRFSGRQFSNSRSEMNVSTLELGDSALYLCASSLGAAYYGYTFGSGTRLTVV.

The chain employs TRBV6-6 and TRBJ2-5, with D perhaps TRBD2 (5 bases). Looked up from germline, CDR1 is MNHNY and CDR2 is SVGAGI (reference sequence). The CDR3 is made up of 14 amino acids. V lost 0 bases to trimming and J lost 5 bases, with 10 bases between them. The CDR3 region is CASSYSGNGETQYF. DNA for the CDR3: TGTGCCAGCAGTTACTCCGGGAATGGGGAGACCCAGTACTTC.

The chain employs TRBV5-5 and TRBJ1-3, with 7 bases fitting TRBD1. CDR1 SGHKS and CDR2 YYEKEE come from the germline V gene (reference sequence). This CDR3 region has 14 residues. V was clipped by 2 bases and J by 2 bases; unmatched bases: 1. The CDR3 sequence: CASSLRGPGNTIYF. CDR3 sequence (DNA): TGTGCCAGCAGCTTAAGGGGGCCTGGAAACACCATATATTTT.

The gene calls are TRBV5-6 and TRBJ1-5, with 8 bases identical to TRBD1. V was clipped by 3 bases and J by 2 bases; unmatched bases: 13. Germline-derived CDR1 and CDR2 are SGHDT and YYEEEE. The CDR3 spans 18 residues. The CDR3 bases are TGTGCCAGCAGCTCCCTGGGAGGTGTGACAGGGGGCAATCAGCCCCAGCATTTT. It is translated as CASSSLGGVTGGNQPQHF. The whole variable domain, remainder taken from reference TRBV5-6 and TRBJ1-5, is DAGVTQSPTHLIKTRGQQVTLRCSPKSGHDTVSWYQQALGQGPQFIFQYYEEEERQRGNFPDRFSGHQFPNYSSELNVNALLLGDSALYLCASSSLGGVTGGNQPQHFGDGTRLSIL.

In DNA, the CDR3 is TGCGCCAGCAGCTTTGACAGGGGCAATGAAAAACTGTTTTTT. Protein sequence: CASSFDRGNEKLFF. This chain uses TRBV5-1 with TRBJ1-4; the match to TRBD1 covers 8 bases. Germline CDR1 SGHRS, CDR2 YFSETQ. Trimming cost V 2 bases and J 5 bases; bases outside gene matches: 2. The CDR3 is 14 residues long.

V gene TRBV4-1 combines with J gene TRBJ2-5, with TRBD2 as a possible D gene (5 bases). Trimming pared 4 bases from V and 3 bases from J, leaving 12 bases between. This CDR3 is 14 amino acids long. Germline assignment: CDR1 MGHRA and CDR2 YSYEKL. The CDR3 here is CASSPFETKETQYF. In DNA, the CDR3 is TGCGCCAGCAGCCCCTTTGAGACTAAAGAGACCCAGTACTTC.

V gene TRBV7-9 combines with J gene TRBJ1-5, with 9 bases fitting TRBD1. CDR1 and CDR2 (germline): SEHNR, FQNEAQ (reference sequence). Trimming took 1 base from V and 7 from J; bases not matched to a gene: 5. This CDR3 has 15 amino acids. CDR3 in amino acids: CASSLGGQGKQPQHF. The DNA for the CDR3 is TGTGCCAGCAGCTTAGGGGGACAGGGAAAACAGCCCCAGCATTTT.

This sequence joins TRBV5-4 and TRBJ1-2; 9 bases are shared with TRBD1. Germline assignment: CDR1 SGHNT and CDR2 YYREEE (reference sequence). The CDR3 is made up of 14 amino acids. The trim removed 4 bases at V and 7 bases at J, leaving 8 bases unmatched. The CDR3 loop is CASSPRQGVSGYTF. Here the CDR3 DNA reads TGTGCCAGCAGCCCCAGACAGGGGGTGAGTGGCTACACCTTC. Complete variable domain (other parts from reference TRBV5-4 and TRBJ1-2): ETGVTQSPTHLIKTRGQQVTLRCSSQSGHNTVSWYQQALGQGPQFIFQYYREEENGRGNFPPRFSGLQFPNYSSELNVNALELDDSALYLCASSPRQGVSGYTFGSGTRLTVV.

The rearrangement links TRBV19 to TRBJ2-7, with a possible D match to TRBD1 (6 bases). Germline lookup yields CDR1 LNHDA and CDR2 SQIVND (reference sequence). The V end was cut by 1 base, the J end by 3 bases, with 10 bases between. This CDR3 is 14 amino acids long. CDR3 sequence reads: CASSIGTDFYEQYF. In DNA, the CDR3 is TGTGCCAGTAGTATAGGGACAGATTTCTACGAGCAGTACTTC.

V usage is TRBV6-4 and J usage is TRBJ1-6; 11 nucleotides match TRBD1. With 5 bases clipped from V and 8 bases from J, the junction kept 2 bases outside the gene matches. The CDR3 extends over 14 amino acids. Germline V CDR1 and CDR2: MRHNA, SNTAGT. The CDR3 is CASSPGQGDSPLHF. In DNA form, the CDR3 reads TGTGCCAGCAGTCCGGGACAGGGGGATTCACCCCTCCACTTT.

The rearrangement joins TRBV19 to TRBJ1-6, with TRBD1 as a possible D gene (5 bases). CDR1 and CDR2 from the germline V gene are LNHDA and SQIVND (reference sequence). The V gene lost 3 bases and the J gene lost 7 bases, with 16 bases spanning the gap. This CDR3 has 16 amino acids. The chain's CDR3 is CASSISLTGSNSPLHF. CDR3 coding DNA: TGTGCCAGTAGTATCAGTCTAACAGGCAGCAATTCACCCCTCCACTTT.

The CDR3 spells CASSQAPQGAHGYTF. Written as DNA, the CDR3 is TGCGCCAGCAGCCAGGCCCCACAGGGGGCGCACGGCTACACCTTC. The rearrangement uses TRBV4-3 and TRBJ1-2; TRBD1 aligns across 9 bases. Germline assignment: CDR1 LGHNA and CDR2 YSLEER. The CDR3 covers 15 residues. With V trimmed by 3 bases and J by 8 bases, 10 bases remained unmatched.